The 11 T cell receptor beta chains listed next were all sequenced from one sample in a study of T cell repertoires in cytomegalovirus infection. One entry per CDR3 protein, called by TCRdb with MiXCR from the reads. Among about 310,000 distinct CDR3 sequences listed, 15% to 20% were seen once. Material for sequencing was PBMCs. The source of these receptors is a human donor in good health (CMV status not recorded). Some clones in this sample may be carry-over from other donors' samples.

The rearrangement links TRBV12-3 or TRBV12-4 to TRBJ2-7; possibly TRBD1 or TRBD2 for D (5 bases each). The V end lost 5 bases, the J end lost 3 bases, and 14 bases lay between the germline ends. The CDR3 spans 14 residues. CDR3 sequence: CASSPPGRIYEQYF. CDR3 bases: TGTGCCAGCAGTCCGCCGGGACGGATCTACGAGCAGTACTTC.

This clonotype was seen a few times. This CDR3 reads CASSLIIGLASYEQYF. DNA of the CDR3: TGTGCCAGCAGTCTTATTATTGGACTAGCAAGCTACGAGCAGTACTTC. This rearrangement joins TRBV6-6 to TRBJ2-7, with 8 bases identical to TRBD2. Germline V gives CDR1 MNHNY, CDR2 SVGAGI (reference sequence). The CDR3 is 16 residues long. V shed 5 bases, J shed 3 bases, and the junction held 12 bases outside the gene matches.

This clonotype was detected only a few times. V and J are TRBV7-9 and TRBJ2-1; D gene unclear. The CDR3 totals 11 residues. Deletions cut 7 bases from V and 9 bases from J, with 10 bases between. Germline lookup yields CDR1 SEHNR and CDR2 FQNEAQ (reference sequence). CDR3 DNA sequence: TGTGCCAGCAACCGGGTAGGTGAGCAGTTCTTC. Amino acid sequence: CASNRVGEQFF.

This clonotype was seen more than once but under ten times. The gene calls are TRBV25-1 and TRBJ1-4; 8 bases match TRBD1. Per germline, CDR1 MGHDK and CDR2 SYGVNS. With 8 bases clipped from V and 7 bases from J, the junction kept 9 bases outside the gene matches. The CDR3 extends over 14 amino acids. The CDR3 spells CASSADRAVEKLFF. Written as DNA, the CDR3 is TGTGCCAGCTCCGCGGACAGGGCGGTTGAAAAACTGTTTTTT. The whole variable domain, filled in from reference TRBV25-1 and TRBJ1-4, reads EADIYQTPRYLVIGTGKKITLECSQTMGHDKMYWYQQDPGMELHLIHYSYGVNSTEKGDLSSESTVSRIRTEHFPLTLESARPSHTSQYLCASSADRAVEKLFFGSGTQLSVL.

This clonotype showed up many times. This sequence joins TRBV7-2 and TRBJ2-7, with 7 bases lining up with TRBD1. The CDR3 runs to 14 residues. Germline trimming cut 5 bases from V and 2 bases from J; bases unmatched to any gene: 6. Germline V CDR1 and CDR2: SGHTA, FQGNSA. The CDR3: CASSPWTGTYEQYF. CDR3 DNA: TGTGCCAGCAGCCCCTGGACAGGAACCTACGAGCAGTACTTC. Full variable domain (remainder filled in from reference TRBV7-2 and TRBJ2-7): GAGVSQSPSNKVTEKGKDVELRCDPISGHTALYWYRQSLGQGLEFLIYFQGNSAPDKSGLPSDRFSAERTGGSVSTLTIQRTQQEDSAVYLCASSPWTGTYEQYFGPGTRLTVT.

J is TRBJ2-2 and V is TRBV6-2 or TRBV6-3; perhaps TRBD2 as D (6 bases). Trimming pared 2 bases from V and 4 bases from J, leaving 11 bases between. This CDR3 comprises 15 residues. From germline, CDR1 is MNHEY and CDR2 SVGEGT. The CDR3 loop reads CASSYGGAGTGELFF. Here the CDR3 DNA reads TGTGCCAGCAGTTACGGCGGGGCTGGCACCGGGGAGCTGTTTTTT.

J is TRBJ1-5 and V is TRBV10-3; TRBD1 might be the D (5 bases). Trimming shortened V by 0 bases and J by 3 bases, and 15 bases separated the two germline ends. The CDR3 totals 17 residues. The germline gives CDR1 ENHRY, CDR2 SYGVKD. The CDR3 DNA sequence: TGTGCCATCAGTGAGTCGCTAGGCAGGGCGGACAATCAGCCCCAGCATTTT. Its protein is CAISESLGRADNQPQHF.

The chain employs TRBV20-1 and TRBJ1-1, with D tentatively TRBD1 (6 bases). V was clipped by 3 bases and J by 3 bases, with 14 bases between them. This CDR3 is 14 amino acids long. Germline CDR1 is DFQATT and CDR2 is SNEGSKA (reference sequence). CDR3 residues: CSARKGGTDTEAFF. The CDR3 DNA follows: TGCAGTGCTAGGAAGGGGGGTACCGACACTGAAGCTTTCTTT.

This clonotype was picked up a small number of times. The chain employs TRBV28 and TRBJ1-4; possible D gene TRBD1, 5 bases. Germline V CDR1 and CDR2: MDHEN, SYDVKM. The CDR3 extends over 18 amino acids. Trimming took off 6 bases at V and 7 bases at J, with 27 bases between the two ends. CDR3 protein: CASSSLDNQDRSPEKLFF. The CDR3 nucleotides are TGTGCCAGCAGCTCCTTGGACAATCAAGACCGCAGCCCTGAAAAACTGTTTTTT.

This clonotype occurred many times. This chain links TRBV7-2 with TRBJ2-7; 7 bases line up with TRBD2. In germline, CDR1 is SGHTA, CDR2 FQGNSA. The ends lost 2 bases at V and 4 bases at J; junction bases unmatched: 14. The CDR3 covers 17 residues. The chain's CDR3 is CASSLTFAGQGGYEQYF. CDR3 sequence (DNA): TGTGCCAGCAGCTTAACGTTCGCAGGGCAGGGAGGGTACGAGCAGTACTTC.

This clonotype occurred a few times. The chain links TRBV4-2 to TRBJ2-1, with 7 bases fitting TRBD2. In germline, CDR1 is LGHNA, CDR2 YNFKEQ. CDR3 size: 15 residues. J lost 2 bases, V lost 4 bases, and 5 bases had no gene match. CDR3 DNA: TGTGCCAGCAGCCTCCAGCGGGATGCCTACAATGAGCAGTTCTTC. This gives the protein CASSLQRDAYNEQFF.